Ten or more counts support the clone carrying this TCR beta chain. TCRdb re-analysed the reads in MiXCR, keeping a single row per CDR3 protein. The sample gives 200,000 to 300,000 distinct CDR3 sequences, 9.1% of which show up once; roughly 16% is in the top ten. This sample is part of a study of T cell repertoires in cytomegalovirus infection. The CDR3 is made up of 11 amino acids. Trimming removed 5 bases at V and 6 bases at J, with 8 bases between. CDR1 and CDR2 from the germline V gene are SEHNR and FQNEAQ (reference sequence). The sequence came from a human donor in good health (CMV status not recorded). Some clones in this sample may be carry-over from other donors' samples. The chain links TRBV7-9 to TRBJ2-7; no firm D call. The sequenced sample was PBMCs. The CDR3 region is CASSPSLEQYF. As DNA, the CDR3 is TGTGCCAGCAGCCCCTCGCTCGAGCAGTACTTC.